Included here is one T cell receptor (beta chain) sequence, with context. It has no known antigen specificity. No much larger clonotype is one base removed from it; base qualities were not supplied. In total, more than 500 healthy bone marrow donors made up the cohort. At the time of sampling, all cohort members were nominally healthy, though unrecorded immune exposures were likely present. The donor was CMV seronegative and was included in the group of a few hundred seronegative cohort members. A peripheral blood sample was collected from each donor, and TCR beta sequencing was performed on peripheral blood mononuclear cells. Genomic DNA was extracted from the blood cell samples with the Qiagen DNeasy Blood Extraction Kit. Taken from the germline V gene, the CDR1 and CDR2 loops are MNHEY and SVGAGI. Including the terminal cysteine and phenylalanine, the CDR3 comprises 15 residues. Solely the CDR3 DNA is kept, with 45 bases framed from the first base. For this chain, trimming is 5 bases at the V end and 6 bases at the J end, and the number of junction bases without a gene match is 7.

Library creation used the immunoSEQ multiplex PCR assay. A mixture of 60 forward primers for TCR Vbeta segments and 13 reverse primers for TCR Jbeta segments was used in the multiplex PCR. A multiplex PCR assay on genomic DNA amplified the CDR3 region of rearranged TCR beta genes. On the Illumina HiSeq System, the amplified TCR beta libraries were sequenced as 87-base-pair reads. Regarding the original processing steps: A later analysis tallied about 77 million unique TCR beta chains across the 610 or so repertoires, and around 12 million of those chains were shared by two or more donors. Raw reads were error-corrected and collapsed into unique sequences by a nearest-neighbor algorithm in which closely related sequences were merged to remove PCR and sequencing errors. V, D and J gene segments were assigned by aligning CDR3 sequences to IMGT reference sequences. Each retained sequence needed at least a six-nucleotide match to both a V gene segment and a J gene segment. Rearrangements were called productive when the CDR3 lacked stop codons and stayed in frame with V and J; all others were non-productive. Following IMGT convention, CDR3 was defined as the stretch from the second conserved V-encoded cysteine to the conserved J-encoded phenylalanine. The earlier analysis of about 640 of the donors excluded any sequence lacking an unambiguous match to a single V gene segment. An earlier analysis of approximately 590 of the donors called V segments functional above 56.7% productive rearrangements and segregating when the between-donor standard deviation exceeded 5%. A statistical classification framework was built for diagnosing cytomegalovirus status from the catalog of TCR beta chain sequences. In a later analysis, V and J genes were assigned by comparing TCR nucleotide sequences against IMGT/GENE-DB human TR gene sequences. Using the TCRdist pipeline, a later analysis assigned CDR3 sequences along with most-parsimonious VDJ recombination scenarios. In a later analysis, every TCR beta chain was defined by the combination of its CDR3 amino acid sequence and its V-gene family, and reads without a unique V-gene family were dropped. In a later analysis, 450 to 600 highly shared, low-generation-probability nucleotide sequences were removed to address suspected cross-contamination and a sequencing artifact. In a later analysis, a clonal expansion index for each public chain was calculated from normalized within-repertoire ranks of inferred template counts. Generation probabilities in a later analysis came from a VDJ recombination model fitted to out-of-frame rearrangements, and those results were checked against IGoR. In a later analysis, TCR-TCR, TCR-HLA and TCR-CMV co-occurrence was scored with hypergeometric tests, and a repertoire-size bias correction was applied to TCR pairs. A later analysis estimated false discovery rates by permuting HLA or CMV assignments 20 times. In a later analysis, co-occurring TCRs were grouped with DBSCAN, and TCRdist sequence similarity was added when clustering was performed within HLA-allele-positive subsets. For co-occurrence clustering, repertoires with fewer than 30,000 or more than 120,000 public chains were excluded, along with roughly 5 repertoires with anomalous nucleotide sharing. TCRdb re-hosts the immuneACCESS table, in-frame sequences only. Its copies lack some clones; in the studies checked, an unresolved V gene accounts for under half of them, and the cause for the rest is not known. The D gene and trimming were derived from the DNA, and the V and J assignments and clone size from that table. This sample gives some 200,000 clones in total; over 75% of them show up just once. The ten most abundant clones make up 0.22% of the sample.

These data are taken from a study of cytomegalovirus exposure and HLA in healthy donors (dated by TCRdb to about 2017). Regarding the research as a whole: An earlier analysis of roughly 500 of the donors reported approximately 300 Gb of sequence data and 95 million to 120 million unique TCR beta sequences obtained from about 170 million T cells. An early release that covered 640 HLA-typed donors contained approximately 320 gigabases of sequencing data and tens of millions of unique TCR sequences. Among the roughly 400 genotyped donors, 75% to 90% belonged to the genetic ancestry cluster associated with self-reported Caucasian donors. The study aimed to test whether signatures of past pathogen exposure could be identified by cataloging public T cell receptors. The study used immunosequencing to profile the T cell repertoires of 666 subjects and linked those repertoires to cytomegalovirus serostatus. A separate validation cohort of about 110 different subjects was used in addition to the roughly 670-subject first cohort. To predict cytomegalovirus infection status, the study combined high-throughput TCR immunosequencing, statistical association of individual TCRs with disease status, and machine learning. A later analysis re-analyzed previously published TCR beta repertoires from approximately 700 donors and added high-resolution HLA genotyping to study TCR occurrence patterns. The later analysis used no new phenotypic data to find candidate immune exposures, relying instead on TCR beta sequences and their occurrence across donors. In an earlier analysis of 587 of the donors, high-throughput TCR beta sequencing was used to judge whether each TCR beta V gene segment behaved as functional or pseudogenic. Donor age, sex, ethnicity and CMV serostatus were collected together with the repertoire data. In a later genetic analysis, genome-wide SNP genotypes for about 60% of the 666 donors were used, and that subset was treated as a discovery cohort. Every discovery cohort repertoire had been produced on one sequencing platform. Both class I and class II loci were covered by HLA typing, at four-digit resolution. Typing coverage differed by locus: A, B, C, DRB1 and DQB1 were typed in about 620-640 donors, DQA1 in about 560, DPA1 in approximately 600, and DPB1 in 472. About five DR-DQ haplotypes were handled as single units for association and clustering because linkage in the cohort was strong. Among 350 to 400 genotyped donors of the cohort, an average of around 240,000 unique TCR beta nucleotide sequences were sequenced per donor, approximately 20% of them non-productive.

What the authors observed across the whole study: Most TCR sequences were observed very rarely across donors, whereas some public TCRs were present in many individuals. The authors suggested that the approach could potentially be generalized to other disease states and immunological phenotypes. The sequencing pipeline was judged likely to have produced a cluster of highly shared sequence variants as a technical artifact. In this cohort, only TCR beta chains were sequenced, and detectable features were limited by the absence of alpha or paired-chain data. A later analysis reported that several top co-occurrence clusters appeared linked to parvovirus B19, influenza, CMV and Epstein-Barr virus. Three of the identified cytomegalovirus-associated TCR beta chains were confirmed in vitro to be specific for cytomegalovirus antigens. Correlated functional status among segregating V segments might be attributable to linkage disequilibrium, but an unknown experimental factor could not be ruled out. Because HLA typing was unavailable for some donors at each locus, only the typed subset was used in association tests. Sequencing depth was assumed to be roughly uniform across donors in the presence/absence analyses, though that assumption may not hold. According to a later analysis, TCR association rates differed among HLA loci, with DRB1 alleles showing the most associated TCRs and HLA-C alleles showing the fewest. CMV serostatus was the only immune exposure information available for the cohort. According to a later genetic analysis, donors in an Asian-associated ancestry cluster had fewer N-insertions in productive TCRs than the roughly 670-donor mean. A further reported finding was that TCR beta sequences accurately predicted the HLA-A and HLA-B alleles for most subjects in the first cohort. At a false discovery rate of 0.05, a later analysis linked under 20,000 TCR beta sequences to specific HLA alleles. The study listed 150 to 200 TCR beta chains as associated with cytomegalovirus. Compared with equally common non-associated chains, HLA-associated TCR beta chains in a later analysis were more clonally expanded and had lower generation probabilities. Because counts were too low, about 15 rarely observed V segments, including chromosome 9 orphons, were left out of the earlier analysis of some 640 of the donors. In both the original and validation cohorts, the classifier was reported to diagnose cytomegalovirus status with high specificity and sensitivity. V-gene and J-gene trimming of TCR beta chains was associated with a missense DCLRE1C variant in a later genetic analysis, and the association was replicated in an independent cohort. A later analysis found that most CMV-associated TCR beta chains appeared HLA-restricted, with HLA associations seemingly driven largely by CMV exposure. Some IMGT-functional V segments, including TRBV6-2 and TRBV6-3, could not be told apart with the 87-base-pair reads, so those segments were excluded. An earlier analysis of around 600 of the donors showed that most TCR beta V segments appeared in productive rearrangements either about 90% or about 30% of the time, which broadly matched IMGT annotations. Strong co-occurrence of HLA alleles, especially DR and DQ, made assigning TCR associations to individual alleles difficult.

This clonotype was obtained from a girl aged 2-9 years in good health and CMV-seronegative. Material for sequencing was PBMCs. The sequence links TRBV6-5 to TRBJ2-1; 10 junctional bases match TRBD1. For the CDR3, the sequence is CASSPGQGVFNEQFF. The DNA sequence is TGTGCCAGCAGTCCCGGACAGGGGGTATTCAATGAGCAGTTCTTC.